This entry lists 2 T cell receptor beta chains sequenced from one sample in a study of blood T cells in healthy people across ages. A second PCR of 7 to 11 cycles used a sample-barcoded 5' primer and a J-beta primer mix. MiXCR, run by TCRdb on the 5' RACE reads, gives a single entry per CDR3 protein. Of around 870,000 distinct CDR3 sequences in the sample, around 30% are singletons; the top ten hold roughly 17%. The specimen sequenced was blood. These receptors were obtained from a woman of 80 years or more in good health.

CDR3 DNA sequence: TGTGCCAGCATCGAGGGAGGGAAGGGAGATAGCAATCAGCCCCAGCATTTT. Translated, it gives CASIEGGKGDSNQPQHF. The chain recombines TRBV6-6 with TRBJ1-5, with unresolved D. This CDR3 has 17 residues. Per germline, CDR1 MNHNY and CDR2 SVGAGI (reference sequence). Trimming left V 7 bases short and J 0 bases short, with 19 bases between.

J is TRBJ1-6 and V is TRBV7-2, with TRBD1 matching 10 bases. With V trimmed by 5 bases and J by 8 bases, 6 bases remained unmatched. This CDR3 contains 15 residues. Germline V CDR1 and CDR2: SGHTA, FQGNSA. The CDR3 coding sequence is TGTGCCAGCAGCGCCCGGGACAGGGGCGATTCACCCCTCCACTTT. Residues: CASSARDRGDSPLHF.